These 24 T cell receptor beta chains share one sample of origin, sequenced in a study of cytomegalovirus exposure and HLA in healthy donors. TCRdb keeps only in-frame clones here, not all; method: immunoSEQ multiplex PCR. This sample yields over 150,000 clones, of which 70% to 90% are seen a single time; about 22% belongs to the top ten. The sample consisted of PBMCs. The receptors here all came from a man aged 18 to 29 in good health and CMV-seropositive.

The gene calls are TRBV7-9 and TRBJ2-7, with D hard to call. In germline, CDR1 is SEHNR, CDR2 FQNEAQ (reference sequence). This CDR3 is built from 13 residues. V lost 4 bases and J 5 bases, leaving 12 bases between the germline ends. The CDR3 protein is CASSSEARHEQYF. DNA of the CDR3: TGTGCCAGCAGCTCAGAGGCACGGCACGAGCAGTACTTC.

The V call is TRBV9, the J call TRBJ1-2, with 8 bases aligning to TRBD1. CDR3 length: 16 amino acids. With 0 bases clipped from V and 4 bases from J, the junction kept 8 bases outside the gene matches. The germline CDR1 and CDR2 sequences are SGDLS and YYNGEE. Written as DNA, the CDR3 is TGTGCCAGCAGCGTAGAGGTGGACAGGGCGGGCTATGGCTACACCTTC. This gives the protein CASSVEVDRAGYGYTF. Variable domain in full (rest from reference TRBV9 and TRBJ1-2): DSGVTQTPKHLITATGQRVTLRCSPRSGDLSVYWYQQSLDQGLQFLIQYYNGEERAKGNILERFSAQQFPDLHSELNLSSLELGDSALYFCASSVEVDRAGYGYTFGSGTRLTVV.

The rearrangement uses TRBV5-1 and TRBJ2-1; no firm D call. V was trimmed by 0 bases and J by 0 bases, leaving 7 bases between them. CDR1 and CDR2 from the germline V gene are SGHRS and YFSETQ. The CDR3 runs to 15 residues. The CDR3 DNA reads TGCGCCAGCAGCTTGGTTTCCGGCTCCTACAATGAGCAGTTCTTC. Its translation: CASSLVSGSYNEQFF.

Notes on this clone: Additional DNA sequences in this sample encode the identical CDR3. V is TRBV18 and J is TRBJ2-5; 8 bases are a match to TRBD1. The CDR3 is 14 residues long. CDR1 and CDR2 (germline): KGHSH, LQKENI. Trimming removed 3 bases from V and 4 bases from J; junction bases left unmatched: 4. The CDR3 spells CASSPQGARETQYF. Here the CDR3 DNA reads TGTGCCAGCTCACCCCAGGGGGCCAGAGAGACCCAGTACTTC.

The chain recombines TRBV29-1 with TRBJ1-1; possible D gene TRBD1, 5 bases. Trimming shortened V by 4 bases and J by 4 bases, and 13 bases separated the two germline ends. The germline V gene has CDR1 SQVTM and CDR2 ANQGSEA. CDR3 size: 13 residues. This CDR3 reads CSVARDGATEAFF. DNA for the CDR3: TGCAGCGTTGCCAGGGATGGGGCCACTGAAGCTTTCTTT.

The CDR3: CAWSVQGVGGNTIYF. For the CDR3, the DNA is TGTGCCTGGAGTGTACAGGGAGTAGGTGGAAACACCATATATTTT. The genes are TRBV30 and TRBJ1-3, with D possibly being TRBD1 (6 bases). Germline lookup yields CDR1 GTSNPN and CDR2 SVGIG (reference sequence). This CDR3 comprises 15 residues. The germline V and J ends were trimmed by 0 bases and 3 bases, with 12 bases remaining between them.

The V gene is TRBV9, the J gene TRBJ2-7, with D tentatively TRBD2 (5 bases). CDR1 is SGDLS and CDR2 is YYNGEE in the germline V gene. The CDR3 covers 14 residues. Trimming took off 0 bases at V and 2 bases at J, with 9 bases between the two ends. CDR3 DNA sequence: TGTGCCAGCAGCGTAGGAGGGAAAGCCTACGAGCAGTACTTC. Its translation: CASSVGGKAYEQYF.

V gene TRBV10-3 combines with J gene TRBJ1-1, with a tentative D call TRBD1 (6 bases). Germline assignment: CDR1 ENHRY and CDR2 SYGVKD. V was shortened by 6 bases and J by 0 bases, with 11 bases between the two germline ends. The CDR3 totals 14 residues. The CDR3 reads CAISGTYMNTEAFF. The CDR3 DNA reads TGTGCCATCAGCGGGACATACATGAACACTGAAGCTTTCTTT.

The rearrangement links TRBV6-1 to TRBJ2-5; 9 nucleotides line up with TRBD1. This CDR3 contains 14 residues. Germline values: CDR1 MNHNS, CDR2 SASEGT. V was clipped by 6 bases and J by 7 bases; unmatched bases: 9. This chain's CDR3 is CASRRTGEEGTQYF. Here the CDR3 DNA reads TGTGCCAGCAGGCGGACAGGGGAGGAGGGGACCCAGTACTTC.

V usage is TRBV9 and J usage is TRBJ2-5; 14 bases map to TRBD2. The CDR3 is 18 amino acids. From germline, CDR1 is SGDLS and CDR2 YYNGEE. V was clipped by 0 bases and J by 4 bases; unmatched bases: 8. CDR3 amino acids: CASSVGPGTSGRGETQYF. The CDR3 DNA sequence: TGTGCCAGCAGCGTAGGCCCCGGGACTAGCGGGAGAGGAGAGACCCAGTACTTC.

V usage is TRBV28 and J usage is TRBJ2-7; 9 bases align to TRBD2. The junction had 10 bases not matched to a gene; V was cut back by 5 bases and J by 5 bases. The CDR3 is 15 residues long. Germline V gene lookup returns CDR1 MDHEN and CDR2 SYDVKM. CDR3 region: CASSLSGSPKDEQYF. Written as DNA, the CDR3 is TGTGCCAGCAGTCTTAGCGGGAGCCCTAAGGACGAGCAGTACTTC.

The J gene is TRBJ2-2, the V gene TRBV7-2; 7 bases are a match to TRBD1. V trimming: 5 bases; J trimming: 3 bases; junction bases outside the gene matches: 6. In germline, CDR1 is SGHTA, CDR2 FQGNSA. The CDR3 is made up of 15 amino acids. CDR3 region: CASSMGQTYTGELFF. CDR3 DNA sequence: TGTGCCAGCAGCATGGGACAGACCTACACCGGGGAGCTGTTTTTT.

This sequence joins TRBV11-2 and TRBJ2-2; 8 bases fit TRBD2. The CDR3 runs 17 residues. Germline V gives CDR1 SGHAT, CDR2 FQNNGV. The junction had 12 bases not matched to a gene; V was cut back by 4 bases and J by 5 bases. This CDR3 is CASSSVQRESSTGELFF. DNA for the CDR3: TGTGCCAGCAGCTCAGTACAGCGGGAGTCGAGTACCGGGGAGCTGTTTTTT.

The chain recombines TRBV29-1 with TRBJ1-4; no clear D gene. Trimming removed 5 bases from V and 6 bases from J, with 13 bases in between. CDR1 is SQVTM, CDR2 ANQGSEA, per germline. The CDR3 has 13 residues. CDR3 residues: CSVSVNNDEKLFF. CDR3 coding DNA: TGCAGCGTTAGTGTCAACAACGATGAAAAACTGTTTTTT. Filled out from reference TRBV29-1 and TRBJ1-4, the complete variable domain reads SAVISQKPSRDICQRGTSLTIQCQVDSQVTMMFWYRQQPGQSLTLIATANQGSEATYESGFVIDKFPISRPNLTFSTLTVSNMSPEDSSIYLCSVSVNNDEKLFFGSGTQLSVL.

This chain connects TRBV11-2 to TRBJ1-3; D not resolved. V lost 3 bases to trimming and J lost 4 bases, with 10 bases between them. Germline CDR1 SGHAT, CDR2 FQNNGV. The CDR3 runs 14 residues. This chain's CDR3 is CASSLADIGNTIYF. In DNA, the CDR3 is TGTGCCAGCAGCTTGGCAGATATCGGAAACACCATATATTTT.

The chain joins TRBV18 to TRBJ1-4; TRBD1 aligns across 7 bases. After removal of 6 bases from V and 8 bases from J, the junction contained 6 bases not matched to a gene. The germline CDR1 and CDR2 sequences are KGHSH and LQKENI. This CDR3 contains 13 residues. CDR3 amino acids: CASSRGQEEKLFF. The CDR3 region has the DNA TGTGCCAGCTCCCGCGGACAGGAGGAAAAACTGTTTTTT.

The chain has TRBV6-5 and TRBJ1-5; a possible D gene is TRBD1 (6 bases). In germline, CDR1 is MNHEY, CDR2 SVGAGI. This CDR3 contains 15 residues. V lost 6 bases and J 1 base, leaving 13 bases between the germline ends. The CDR3 here is CASSPGQRSNQPQHF. DNA for the CDR3: TGTGCCAGCAGCCCCGGACAGAGAAGCAATCAGCCCCAGCATTTT.

This clone has just one count. This chain joins TRBV5-1 and TRBJ2-1; 8 bases line up with TRBD2. V lost 4 bases, J lost 0 bases, and 6 bases stayed unmatched. CDR3 length: 16 amino acids. CDR1 is SGHRS and CDR2 is YFSETQ in the germline V gene. The chain's CDR3 is CASSPEGLGSYNEQFF. The CDR3 bases are TGCGCCAGCAGCCCCGAGGGACTAGGCTCCTACAATGAGCAGTTCTTC.

V is TRBV13 and J is TRBJ1-1; D is uncertain. The V and J ends lost 1 base and 4 bases respectively, with 7 bases between them. The CDR3 runs to 13 residues. Germline lookup yields CDR1 PRHDT and CDR2 FYEKMQ (reference sequence). The CDR3 is CASSLARGTEAFF. CDR3 nucleotides: TGTGCCAGCAGCTTAGCCCGCGGCACTGAAGCTTTCTTT.

The V call is TRBV7-3, the J call TRBJ1-1; D may be TRBD1 (6 bases). The CDR3 is 15 residues long. The germline V gene encodes CDR1 SGHTA and CDR2 FQGTGA. Deletions cut 0 bases from V and 3 bases from J, with 11 bases between. The CDR3 DNA is TGTGCCAGCAGCTTAACGGCAGGGGCCCACACTGAAGCTTTCTTT. Amino acids: CASSLTAGAHTEAFF.

Concerning this clone: At the DNA level, this CDR3 is encoded by other sequences in the same sample as well. J is TRBJ1-1 and V is TRBV7-2; maybe TRBD1 (5 bases). Germline V gives CDR1 SGHTA, CDR2 FQGNSA. V lost 0 bases and J 2 bases, leaving 10 bases between the germline ends. This CDR3 has 15 amino acids. CDR3 region: CASSLAGQGNTEAFF. The CDR3 DNA reads TGTGCCAGCAGCTTAGCGGGGCAGGGAAACACTGAAGCTTTCTTT.

The V and J genes are TRBV4-3 and TRBJ1-5; the D is unclear. With 1 base removed from V and 0 bases from J, the gap between germline ends came to 7 bases. The CDR3 length is 15 residues. The germline CDR1 and CDR2 sequences are LGHNA and YSLEER. This chain's CDR3 is CASSQAAGSNQPQHF. The CDR3 bases are TGCGCCAGCAGCCAAGCGGCAGGTAGCAATCAGCCCCAGCATTTT.

This clone was counted only a few times. CDR3 nucleotide sequence: TGCGCCAGCAGCCAAGAAAGCTGGGCGGATACGCAGTATTTT. It specifies CASSQESWADTQYF. This chain uses TRBV4-3 with TRBJ2-3; no definite D call. CDR1 is LGHNA and CDR2 is YSLEER in the germline V gene. Trimming left V 0 bases short and J 6 bases short, with 10 bases between. The CDR3 sequence is 14 residues long.

In nucleotides, the CDR3 is TGTGCCAGTAGTATAGGTAGCGGGGGCGTATACGAGCAGTACTTC. It codes for CASSIGSGGVYEQYF. The chain uses TRBV19 and TRBJ2-7; 9 bases agree with TRBD2. CDR1 is LNHDA and CDR2 is SQIVND in the germline V gene (reference sequence). The junction had 5 bases not matched to a gene; V was cut back by 1 base and J by 4 bases. This CDR3 is built from 15 residues.